This TCR beta chain was captured in a study of blood T cells in healthy people across ages. Study-level findings and limits: What prevented conclusive comparison of naive and antigen-experienced cells was that PBMCs were unsorted.

Together with a sample-barcoded 5' primer, a J-beta primer mix was included in a second PCR lasting about 7 to 11 cycles. TCRdb re-derived calls from the 5' RACE reads in MiXCR, one entry per CDR3 protein. The table records 850,000 to 1,000,000 distinct CDR3 sequences, roughly 52% of them present only once. Germline CDR1 and CDR2: SGHRS and YFSETQ. The V gene end was trimmed by 4 bases and the J gene end by 2 bases; junction bases not matched to a gene: 5. This CDR3 region has 15 residues. This clonotype has just a few counts. Its antigen is not known. The TCR originated in a man aged 25-45 years in good health. The sample taken for sequencing was blood. V and J are TRBV5-1 and TRBJ2-1; 8 nucleotides align to TRBD1. CDR3 loop: CASSHRQGPYNEQFF. CDR3 DNA: TGCGCCAGCAGCCACCGACAGGGGCCCTACAATGAGCAGTTCTTC.